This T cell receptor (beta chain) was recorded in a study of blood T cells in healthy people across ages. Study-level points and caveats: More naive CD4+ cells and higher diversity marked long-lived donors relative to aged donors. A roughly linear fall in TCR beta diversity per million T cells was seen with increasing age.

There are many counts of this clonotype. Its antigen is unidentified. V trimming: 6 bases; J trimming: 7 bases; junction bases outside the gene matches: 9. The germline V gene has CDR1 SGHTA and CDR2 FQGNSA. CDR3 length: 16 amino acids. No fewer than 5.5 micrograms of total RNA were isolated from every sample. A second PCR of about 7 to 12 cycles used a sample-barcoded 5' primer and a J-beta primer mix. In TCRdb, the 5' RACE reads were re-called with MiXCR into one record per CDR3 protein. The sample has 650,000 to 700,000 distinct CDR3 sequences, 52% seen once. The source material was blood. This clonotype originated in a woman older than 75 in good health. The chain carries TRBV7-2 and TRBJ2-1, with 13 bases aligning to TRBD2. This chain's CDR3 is CASSARLAGGINEQFF. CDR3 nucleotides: TGTGCCAGCAGTGCTAGACTAGCGGGGGGTATTAATGAGCAGTTCTTC.